This entry features one T cell receptor beta chain sequence. TCRdb's copy holds only in-frame clones and misses some; the assay was immunoSEQ multiplex PCR. The sample has over 95,000 clones; about 86% are singletons. The data were taken from a study of T cell responses to AZD1222 COVID-19 vaccine. The germline gives CDR1 LGHNA, CDR2 YSLEER. V was clipped by 0 bases and J by 10 bases, with 13 bases between them. CDR3 size: 15 residues. This receptor was taken from an adult in good health. The sequenced sample was peripheral blood, obtained on day 0 of AZD1222 vaccination. The V gene is TRBV4-3, the J gene TRBJ1-6, with a tentative D call TRBD1 (5 bases). As DNA, the CDR3 is TGCGCCAGCAGCCAAGATGTAGGGGTGGGCTCACCCCTCCACTTT. It codes for CASSQDVGVGSPLHF.